This TCR beta chain comes out of a study of T cells in localized non-small cell lung cancer. On this clone itself: Its antigen is not known.

TCRdb's table, derived via immunoSEQ multiplex PCR, lists solely in-frame clones and lacks some. The sample has roughly 66,000 clones; about nine tenths are singletons. Findings of the study overall: In the blood, greater T cell density corresponded to longer overall survival.

Germline V gene sequence: CDR1 MDHEN, CDR2 SYDVKM. The ends lost 7 bases at V and 10 bases at J; junction bases unmatched: 17. This CDR3 has 15 residues. The V gene is TRBV28, the J gene TRBJ2-5, with TRBD1 matching over 8 bases. Material: peripheral blood, obtained before any cancer treatment. The clonotype was recovered from a woman between 40 and 69 years old with stage I lung adenocarcinoma. CDR3 residues: CASTDYRTTTGDQYF. The CDR3 nucleotides read TGTGCCAGCACCGATTACCGTACAACGACAGGGGACCAGTACTTC.